This entry lists 7 T cell receptor beta chains sequenced from one sample in a study of identifying expanded T cells in peripheral blood. Here immunoSEQ multiplex PCR was the method, and the copy in TCRdb shows in-frame clones only, minus some. The sample comprises around 66,000 clones, approximately 89% of which are singletons, and around 4.3% rests with the top ten. Sample: blood. The origin of the receptors is a person aged 18-70 years in good health.

V gene TRBV11-2 combines with J gene TRBJ2-2; D is undetermined. The germline CDR1 and CDR2 sequences are SGHAT and FQNNGV. Trimming took 2 bases from V and 8 from J, leaving 9 bases between them. The CDR3 covers 13 residues. The CDR3 DNA sequence: TGTGCCAGCAGCTTAAATTTGGGAGGGGAGCTGTTTTTT. Its translation is CASSLNLGGELFF.

The rearrangement links TRBV6-1 to TRBJ2-7; the D gene is possibly TRBD2 (5 bases). V was cut by 5 bases and J by 4 bases, with 12 bases left in between. In germline, CDR1 is MNHNS, CDR2 SASEGT. The CDR3 has 13 residues. CDR3 residues: CASSFGLLYEQYF. The CDR3, as DNA: TGTGCCAGCAGTTTCGGACTGTTATACGAGCAGTACTTC.

This clone was observed a few times. This chain connects TRBV7-9 to TRBJ2-5; maybe TRBD1 (6 bases). CDR3 size: 15 residues. Trimming stripped 5 bases from V and 2 bases from J, with 15 bases between. CDR1 is SEHNR and CDR2 is FQNEAQ in the germline V gene (reference sequence). This chain's CDR3 is CASSPIGQTQETQYF. DNA of the CDR3: TGTGCCAGCAGCCCAATTGGACAGACACAAGAGACCCAGTACTTC.

The CDR3 region is CASSSAGEPQETQYF. The CDR3 coding sequence is TGTGCCAGCAGCTCCGCTGGGGAGCCGCAAGAGACCCAGTACTTC. The chain employs TRBV11-2 and TRBJ2-5, with D perhaps matching TRBD2 (5 bases). The CDR3 is made up of 15 amino acids. Deletions cut 4 bases from V and 2 bases from J, with 14 bases between. Looked up from germline, CDR1 is SGHAT and CDR2 is FQNNGV.

This CDR3 reads CASSIGDRGLYGYTF. CDR3 nucleotide sequence: TGTGCCAGTAGTATCGGGGACAGGGGGCTCTATGGCTACACCTTC. The chain is built from TRBV19 and TRBJ1-2, with 12 bases lining up with TRBD1. The CDR3 runs to 15 residues. CDR1 and CDR2 (germline): LNHDA, SQIVND (reference sequence). V gave up 3 bases and J gave up 4 bases; unmatched junction bases: 3. Full variable domain (outside the CDR3, taken from reference TRBV19 and TRBJ1-2): DGGITQSPKYLFRKEGQNVTLSCEQNLNHDAMYWYRQDPGQGLRLIYYSQIVNDFQKGDIAEGYSVSREKKESFPLTVTSAQKNPTAFYLCASSIGDRGLYGYTFGSGTRLTVV.

This chain links TRBV4-2 with TRBJ2-5; perhaps TRBD2 as D (5 bases). Trimming shortened V by 0 bases and J by 9 bases, and 17 bases separated the two germline ends. The CDR3 totals 15 residues. The germline gives CDR1 LGHNA, CDR2 YNFKEQ. The CDR3 here is CASSQDFRGTGAQYF. CDR3 in DNA: TGTGCCAGCAGCCAAGATTTTCGGGGAACCGGGGCCCAGTACTTC.

The rearrangement joins TRBV19 to TRBJ2-3; D perhaps matches TRBD1 (6 bases). The CDR3 extends over 14 amino acids. V dropped 6 bases and J dropped 4 bases, with 14 bases sitting between them. CDR1 and CDR2 from the germline V gene are LNHDA and SQIVND (reference sequence). The CDR3 loop is CASSYRERPDTQYF. The DNA of the CDR3 is TGTGCCAGTAGCTACAGGGAAAGGCCAGATACGCAGTATTTT.